The 29 T cell receptor beta chains below all came from one sample that was sequenced in a study of ipilimumab plus nivolumab after autologous stem cell transplantation. Profiled with immunoSEQ multiplex PCR; TCRdb holds only in-frame clones, not every one. The sample comprises about 43,000 clones, about 88% of which are singletons, and approximately 0.88% rests with the top ten. This specimen was PBMCs, taken in a trial of ipilimumab plus nivolumab as post-transplant consolidation. These receptors came from a male donor with multiple myeloma.

V usage is TRBV5-1 and J usage is TRBJ1-1, with no clear D. This CDR3 has 13 amino acids. V lost 0 bases and J 3 bases, leaving 6 bases between the germline ends. Germline CDR1 is SGHRS and CDR2 is YFSETQ. CDR3 coding DNA: TGCGCCAGCAGCTTGGGGTCGGACACTGAAGCTTTCTTT. Its protein product is CASSLGSDTEAFF.

V and J are TRBV5-1 and TRBJ1-6; TRBD1 might be the D (6 bases). V was pared by 0 bases and J by 8 bases, with 12 bases between. The CDR3 is 15 residues long. Germline values: CDR1 SGHRS, CDR2 YFSETQ. The CDR3 protein is CASSLVGAEDSPLHF. The DNA for the CDR3 is TGCGCCAGCAGCTTGGTGGGGGCGGAGGATTCACCCCTCCACTTT.

V and J are TRBV2 and TRBJ2-1; 7 bases align to TRBD1. Losses at the gene ends were 8 bases for V and 5 bases for J; bases not matched to a gene: 15. The germline V gene encodes CDR1 SNHLY and CDR2 FYNNEI. The CDR3 contains 16 residues. The DNA of the CDR3 is TGTGCCAGCGCACGAATGACAGGGCCGTTAAACAATGAGCAGTTCTTC. Amino acids: CASARMTGPLNNEQFF.

This chain connects TRBV25-1 to TRBJ2-2; D remains unclear. CDR3 length: 16 residues. The V end lost 4 bases, the J end lost 2 bases, and 14 bases lay between the germline ends. In germline, CDR1 is MGHDK, CDR2 SYGVNS. This CDR3 is CASSADATVNTGELFF. For the CDR3, the DNA is TGTGCCAGCAGTGCGGACGCAACTGTTAACACCGGGGAGCTGTTTTTT.

This clone was seen a handful of times. The chain is built from TRBV2 and TRBJ1-5; unclear D gene. This CDR3 has 15 residues. Deletions cut 7 bases from V and 5 bases from J, with 18 bases between. CDR1 is SNHLY, CDR2 FYNNEI, per germline. The CDR3 region has the DNA TGTGCCAGCAAATCAAGGACGGAAGGCTATCAGCCCCAGCATTTT. This encodes CASKSRTEGYQPQHF.

The V call is TRBV6-1, the J call TRBJ2-7; tentative D call: TRBD1 (5 bases). CDR3 length: 11 residues. The V end was cut by 11 bases, the J end by 2 bases, with 10 bases between. CDR1 is MNHNS and CDR2 is SASEGT in the germline V gene. The CDR3 reads CASDRAYEQYF. CDR3 coding DNA: TGTGCCTCAGACAGAGCCTACGAGCAGTACTTC.

The chain uses TRBV25-1 and TRBJ1-2; 10 bases fit TRBD1. Germline V gene lookup returns CDR1 MGHDK and CDR2 SYGVNS. The CDR3 consists of 15 residues. The V and J ends lost 4 bases and 4 bases, in that order; junction bases with no gene match: 6. The CDR3 nucleotides are TGTGCCAGCAGTGTAGCGGGACAGGGGCCCTATGGCTACACCTTC. Amino acid sequence: CASSVAGQGPYGYTF.

This chain connects TRBV25-1 to TRBJ1-1; D gene unclear. Germline V lookup: CDR1 MGHDK, CDR2 SYGVNS. Trimming stripped 0 bases from V and 0 bases from J, with 8 bases between. The CDR3 has 15 residues. Written as DNA, the CDR3 is TGTGCCAGCAGTGAATATGAAAGAGTGAACACTGAAGCTTTCTTT. As protein: CASSEYERVNTEAFF.

The chain's CDR3 is CASSEAALGGGYEQYF. DNA of the CDR3: TGTGCCAGCAGTGAAGCGGCCTTGGGTGGAGGGTACGAGCAGTACTTC. The chain links TRBV2 to TRBJ2-7; D possibly corresponds to TRBD2 (6 bases). Trimming stripped 0 bases from V and 4 bases from J, with 16 bases between. Germline CDR1 and CDR2: SNHLY and FYNNEI. This CDR3 spans 16 amino acids.

V and J are TRBV10-3 and TRBJ2-5; D may be TRBD2 (6 bases). The CDR3 covers 13 residues. CDR1 is ENHRY, CDR2 SYGVKD, per germline. Trimming removed 6 bases from V and 2 bases from J, with 10 bases in between. CDR3 sequence: CAIRRDFQETQYF. CDR3 DNA sequence: TGTGCCATCAGGCGGGACTTTCAAGAGACCCAGTACTTC.

The chain combines TRBV9 with TRBJ2-1; D gene ambiguous. V was pared by 0 bases and J by 10 bases, with 14 bases between. CDR1 and CDR2 (germline): SGDLS, YYNGEE. The CDR3 is made up of 14 amino acids. The CDR3 DNA reads TGTGCCAGCAGCGTAGCTTCGGCTCCTGGGGAGCAGTTCTTC. Translated: CASSVASAPGEQFF.

V gene TRBV2 combines with J gene TRBJ2-7; 10 nucleotides match TRBD1. The CDR3 is 15 amino acids. Germline CDR1 reads SNHLY; CDR2 reads FYNNEI. V shed 4 bases and J 0 bases; nucleotides not matched to a gene: 3. The CDR3 sequence: CASSGTGGASYEQYF. In DNA form, the CDR3 reads TGTGCCAGCAGTGGGACAGGGGGGGCCTCCTACGAGCAGTACTTC.

This chain uses TRBV30 with TRBJ1-6, with 8 bases fitting TRBD1. This CDR3 is 12 amino acids long. The V gene's germline CDR1 is GTSNPN and CDR2 SVGIG (reference sequence). Losses at the gene ends were 7 bases for V and 8 bases for J; bases not matched to a gene: 4. DNA for the CDR3: TGTGCCTTGGACAGGGATGATTCACCCCTCCACTTT. Translating it yields CALDRDDSPLHF.

The chain has TRBV10-3 and TRBJ2-1; tentative D call: TRBD2 (6 bases). CDR1 and CDR2 (germline): ENHRY, SYGVKD. Trimming removed 2 bases at V and 8 bases at J, with 13 bases between. The CDR3 covers 14 residues. This chain's CDR3 is CAISERLDSDEQFF. The CDR3 DNA sequence: TGTGCCATCAGTGAGCGACTAGATTCCGATGAGCAGTTCTTC.

V gene TRBV19 combines with J gene TRBJ2-1; TRBD1 matches 7 bases. Germline loops: CDR1 LNHDA, CDR2 SQIVND (reference sequence). J lost 0 bases, V lost 8 bases, and 7 bases had no gene match. CDR3 length: 15 amino acids. The CDR3 is CASRNAGGSYNEQFF. CDR3 sequence (DNA): TGTGCCAGTCGGAACGCAGGGGGCTCCTACAATGAGCAGTTCTTC.

V gene TRBV7-9 combines with J gene TRBJ2-1, with 7 bases fitting TRBD2. Germline CDR1 SEHNR, CDR2 FQNEAQ (reference sequence). The J segment lost 2 bases and the V segment lost 4 bases, leaving 8 bases of the junction unmatched. CDR3 length: 16 amino acids. CDR3 sequence: CASSSPVAGAYNEQFF. The CDR3 DNA reads as TGTGCCAGCAGCTCACCAGTGGCGGGGGCCTACAATGAGCAGTTCTTC.

The chain recombines TRBV4-3 with TRBJ2-5; weak D call: TRBD2 (6 bases). Between the trimmed V and J ends, which lost 4 bases and 4 bases, there was a span of 13 bases. Germline-derived CDR1 and CDR2 are LGHNA and YSLEER. The CDR3 has 14 amino acids. DNA of the CDR3: TGCGCCAGCAGCCCCCGCGGGGCCGGAGAGACCCAGTACTTC. Translating it yields CASSPRGAGETQYF.

This chain links TRBV15 with TRBJ2-7; D call uncertain. V lost 0 bases to trimming and J lost 4 bases, with 4 bases between them. The CDR3 extends over 12 amino acids. The germline gives CDR1 LNHNV, CDR2 YYDKDF (reference sequence). Written as DNA, the CDR3 is TGTGCCACCAGCAGAGATTCGTACGAGCAGTACTTC. It specifies CATSRDSYEQYF.

This chain joins TRBV29-1 and TRBJ2-7, with D unclear. The CDR3 extends over 13 amino acids. Germline CDR1 is SQVTM and CDR2 is ANQGSEA. V lost 5 bases, J lost 2 bases, and 13 bases lay in between. CDR3 amino acids: CSVSPGPPYEQYF. In nucleotides, the CDR3 is TGCAGCGTTTCCCCCGGGCCCCCCTACGAGCAGTACTTC.

This sequence joins TRBV7-8 and TRBJ2-3; perhaps TRBD2 as D (5 bases). CDR3 length: 15 residues. Germline loops: CDR1 SGHVS, CDR2 FQNEAQ. V lost 2 bases and J lost 4, with 13 bases in between. CDR3 nucleotides: TGTGCCAGCAGCTTAACGAGGGCCATTTCAGATACGCAGTATTTT. Protein sequence: CASSLTRAISDTQYF.

In DNA form, the CDR3 reads TGTGCCAGCAGCTTAGTTTCGGGATTTGAGCAGTTCTTC. This sequence encodes CASSLVSGFEQFF. The chain is built from TRBV11-2 and TRBJ2-1, with a tentative D call TRBD2 (5 bases). The length of the CDR3 is 13 residues. CDR1 and CDR2 from the germline V gene are SGHAT and FQNNGV. Trimming removed 1 base from V and 9 bases from J, with 10 bases in between.

The CDR3 reads CASSLGGNDVETQYF. For the CDR3, the DNA is TGTGCCAGCAGTTTGGGGGGAAATGATGTGGAGACCCAGTACTTC. The chain couples TRBV27 to TRBJ2-5; D is possibly TRBD2 (6 bases). V lost 3 bases to trimming and J lost 5 bases, with 16 bases between them. The V gene's germline CDR1 is MNHEY and CDR2 SMNVEV (reference sequence). The CDR3 sequence is 15 residues long.

The chain recombines TRBV10-3 with TRBJ2-3; tentative D call: TRBD2 (7 bases). Trimming took 7 bases from V and 1 from J, leaving 12 bases between them. Germline assignment: CDR1 ENHRY and CDR2 SYGVKD. The CDR3 is made up of 14 amino acids. The CDR3 DNA sequence: TGTGCCATCAAGGAGGGGGGGGGCACAGATACGCAGTATTTT. Amino acids: CAIKEGGGTDTQYF.

The V and J genes are TRBV18 and TRBJ1-1; D gene ambiguous. CDR3 length equals 15 residues. Germline CDR1 reads KGHSH; CDR2 reads LQKENI. Trimming removed 1 base from V and 4 bases from J, with 13 bases in between. For the CDR3, the DNA is TGTGCCAGCTCACCACAGTCAGAGGGCAGCACTGAAGCTTTCTTT. It codes for CASSPQSEGSTEAFF. The full variable domain, with the rest looked up from reference TRBV18 and TRBJ1-1, is NAGVMQNPRHLVRRRGQEARLRCSPMKGHSHVYWYRQLPEEGLKFMVYLQKENIIDESGMPKERFSAEFPKEGPSILRIQQVVRGDSAAYFCASSPQSEGSTEAFFGQGTRLTVV.

The rearrangement links TRBV11-2 to TRBJ2-7, with D tentatively TRBD1 (6 bases). The CDR3 runs to 13 residues. V was pared by 1 base and J by 6 bases, with 10 bases between. Germline CDR1 is SGHAT and CDR2 is FQNNGV. DNA for the CDR3: TGTGCCAGCAGCTTAGGGACAGAGGCCGAGCAGTACTTC. It yields the protein CASSLGTEAEQYF.

The rearrangement links TRBV5-1 to TRBJ1-1, with 7 bases identical to TRBD1. The J segment lost 3 bases and the V segment lost 6 bases, leaving 5 bases of the junction unmatched. This CDR3 is 13 amino acids long. CDR1 is SGHRS and CDR2 is YFSETQ in the germline V gene. The CDR3 DNA follows: TGCGCCAGCAACCAGGGGGGAGACACTGAAGCTTTCTTT. Its translation: CASNQGGDTEAFF.

This sequence joins TRBV25-1 and TRBJ2-2, with D unclear. The germline V and J ends were trimmed by 6 bases and 4 bases, with 18 bases remaining between them. Germline CDR1 MGHDK, CDR2 SYGVNS. The CDR3 runs to 16 residues. CDR3 bases: TGTGCCAGCAGATCGACCCTGACATGGACCACCGGGGAGCTGTTTTTT. This sequence encodes CASRSTLTWTTGELFF.

This clone appeared once. This chain links TRBV7-3 with TRBJ1-1; 7 bases are a match to TRBD1. The CDR3 loop spans 13 amino acids. Looked up from germline, CDR1 is SGHTA and CDR2 is FQGTGA. V dropped 5 bases and J dropped 3; count of bases not matched to a gene: 3. CDR3 DNA: TGTGCCAGCAGCCTCCAGGGGGACACTGAAGCTTTCTTT. It yields the protein CASSLQGDTEAFF.

Only one count was recorded for this clone. This rearrangement joins TRBV27 to TRBJ2-5; D ambiguous. V was trimmed by 2 bases and J by 2 bases, leaving 6 bases between them. Germline lookup yields CDR1 MNHEY and CDR2 SMNVEV (reference sequence). This CDR3 is 13 amino acids long. CDR3: CASSLGQQETQYF. In nucleotides, the CDR3 is TGTGCCAGCAGTTTAGGGCAGCAAGAGACCCAGTACTTC.